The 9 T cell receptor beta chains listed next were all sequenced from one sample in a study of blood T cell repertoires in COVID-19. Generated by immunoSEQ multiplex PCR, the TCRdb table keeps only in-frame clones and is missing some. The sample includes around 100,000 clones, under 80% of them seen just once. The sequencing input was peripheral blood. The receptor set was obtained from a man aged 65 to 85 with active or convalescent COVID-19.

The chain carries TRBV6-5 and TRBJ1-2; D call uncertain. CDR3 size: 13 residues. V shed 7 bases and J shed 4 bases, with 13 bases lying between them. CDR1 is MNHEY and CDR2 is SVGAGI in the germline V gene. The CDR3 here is CASNRHRPYGYTF. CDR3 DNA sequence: TGTGCCAGCAACAGACACCGCCCCTATGGCTACACCTTC.

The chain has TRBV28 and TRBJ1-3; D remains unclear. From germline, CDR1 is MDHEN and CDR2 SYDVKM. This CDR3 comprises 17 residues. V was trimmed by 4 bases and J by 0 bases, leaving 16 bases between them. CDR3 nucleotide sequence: TGTGCCAGCAGTTCACCCCCCGGGGTGGGCTCTGGAAACACCATATATTTT. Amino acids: CASSSPPGVGSGNTIYF.

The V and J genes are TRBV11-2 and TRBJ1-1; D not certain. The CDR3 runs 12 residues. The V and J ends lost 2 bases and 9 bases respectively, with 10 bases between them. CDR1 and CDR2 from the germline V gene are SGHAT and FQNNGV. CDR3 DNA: TGTGCCAGCAGCTTAAACTCCATTAAAGCTTTCTTT. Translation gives CASSLNSIKAFF.

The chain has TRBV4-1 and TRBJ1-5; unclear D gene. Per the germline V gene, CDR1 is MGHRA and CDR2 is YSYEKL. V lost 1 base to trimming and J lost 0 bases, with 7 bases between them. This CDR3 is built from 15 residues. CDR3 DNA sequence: TGCGCCAGCAGCCAAGGGTTACATAGCAATCAGCCCCAGCATTTT. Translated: CASSQGLHSNQPQHF.

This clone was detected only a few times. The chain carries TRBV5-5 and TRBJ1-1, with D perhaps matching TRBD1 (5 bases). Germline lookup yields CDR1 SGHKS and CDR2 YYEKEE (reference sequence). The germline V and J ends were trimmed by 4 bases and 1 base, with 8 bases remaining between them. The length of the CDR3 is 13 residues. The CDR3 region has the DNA TGTGCCAGCAGCCACCAGGGGAACACTGAAGCTTTCTTT. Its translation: CASSHQGNTEAFF.

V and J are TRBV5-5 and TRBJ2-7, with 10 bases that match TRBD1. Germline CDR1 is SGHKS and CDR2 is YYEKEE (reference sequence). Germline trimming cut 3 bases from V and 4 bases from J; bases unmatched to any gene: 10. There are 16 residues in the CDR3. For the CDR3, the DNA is TGTGCCAGCAGCTGGGATTCGGACAGGGGGAAGTACGAGCAGTACTTC. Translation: CASSWDSDRGKYEQYF.

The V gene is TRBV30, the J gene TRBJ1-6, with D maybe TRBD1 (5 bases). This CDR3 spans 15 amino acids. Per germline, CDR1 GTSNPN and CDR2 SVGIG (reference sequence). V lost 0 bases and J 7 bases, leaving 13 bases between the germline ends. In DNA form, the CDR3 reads TGTGCCTGGAGTGTCGGGGGAGCGAAGAATTCACCCCTCCACTTT. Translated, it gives CAWSVGGAKNSPLHF.

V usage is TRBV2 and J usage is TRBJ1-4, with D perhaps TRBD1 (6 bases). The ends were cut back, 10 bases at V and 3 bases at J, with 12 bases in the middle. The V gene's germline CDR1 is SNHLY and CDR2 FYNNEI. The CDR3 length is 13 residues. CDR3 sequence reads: CATHGQSNEKLFF. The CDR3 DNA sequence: TGTGCCACTCACGGACAGTCTAATGAAAAACTGTTTTTT.

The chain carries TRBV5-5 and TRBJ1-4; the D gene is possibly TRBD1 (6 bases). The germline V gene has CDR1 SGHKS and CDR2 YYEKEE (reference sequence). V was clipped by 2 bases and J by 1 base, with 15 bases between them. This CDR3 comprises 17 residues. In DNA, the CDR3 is TGTGCCAGCAGCTTCTCATTACAGGGTGGAACTAATGAAAAACTGTTTTTT. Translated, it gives CASSFSLQGGTNEKLFF. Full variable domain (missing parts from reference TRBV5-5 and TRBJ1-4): DAGVTQSPTHLIKTRGQQVTLRCSPISGHKSVSWYQQVLGQGPQFIFQYYEKEERGRGNFPDRFSARQFPNYSSELNVNALLLGDSALYLCASSFSLQGGTNEKLFFGSGTQLSVL.